This TCR beta chain derives from a study of STAT5B mutations in CD4+ large granular lymphocyte leukemia. Findings and limits, study-wide: 25% of private leukemic clonotypes occurred rarely in other patients' non-leukemic repertoires. 8/27 top patient clones versus 2/35 control clones were TRBV06-family.

Germline V lookup: CDR1 MDHEN, CDR2 SYDVKM. The CDR3 runs to 14 residues. Trimming pared 1 base from V and 6 bases from J, leaving 12 bases between. About this clone: Its specificity is unknown.

This was a survey-level run. As processed by the authors: A productive frequency of 2.59 x 10-5 was the lowest detectable. Clones were read by immunoSEQ multiplex PCR, and TCRdb kept only the in-frame ones, dropping some. V and J calls and clone size follow that table, whereas D and trimming were derived from the DNA. Of approximately 49,000 clones listed, around 70% are singletons. This TCR was sampled from a human donor in good health. The sequencing input was CD4+ T cells from blood buffy coats. The chain uses TRBV28 and TRBJ1-2; tentative D call: TRBD1 (6 bases). CDR3 nucleotides: TGTGCCAGCAGTTTATCGGGGGGCCGACATGGCTACACCTTC. This encodes CASSLSGGRHGYTF.